This T cell receptor beta chain was found in a study of blood T cells in healthy people across ages. Germline V gene sequence: CDR1 LNHDA, CDR2 SQIVND (reference sequence). V was cut by 3 bases and J by 3 bases, with 9 bases left in between. The CDR3 has 14 residues. Primed by a sample-barcoded 5' primer and a J-beta primer mix, a second PCR proceeded for about 6 to 12 cycles. In TCRdb, the 5' RACE reads were re-called with MiXCR into one record per CDR3 protein. The sample holds 750,000 to 950,000 distinct CDR3 sequences, around 25% seen once. These data also formed part of another study, on T cells of mothers and their children.

The chain recombines TRBV19 with TRBJ2-4; D gene uncertain. Sequencing input: blood. This receptor was taken from a boy aged 5-17 years in good health. CDR3: CASSIGFYKNIQYF. CDR3 coding DNA: TGTGCCAGTAGTATCGGGTTTTACAAAAACATTCAGTACTTC.